A selection of T cell receptor beta chains follows, all from one sample in a study of cytomegalovirus exposure and HLA in healthy donors. Assay: immunoSEQ multiplex PCR; the TCRdb copy retains only in-frame clones and omits some. This sample carries about 130,000 clones, approximately 85% of them seen once, and the ten largest clones take around 1.7%. What was sequenced was PBMCs. The receptors were gathered from a boy aged 5-17 years in good health and CMV-seronegative. The CDR3 runs from the conserved cysteine through the conserved F or W. Each record gives: V gene, D gene, clone size, J gene, CDR3 protein, CDR3 DNA. D genes are given only for firm matches. The listing skips clone size in some rows; elsewhere it reads once, few, many or a size class.

>TRBV7-9|NA|NA|TRBJ2-7
CASSFGQASYEQYF
TGTGCCAGCAGCTTCGGACAAGCCTCCTACGAGCAGTACTTC
>TRBV9|TRBD1|NA|TRBJ1-3
CASSVATLDRAGNTIYF
TGTGCCAGCAGCGTAGCTACTTTGGACAGGGCTGGAAACACCATATATTTT
>TRBV7-9|TRBD2|NA|TRBJ2-3
CASSQIIAGTTDTQYF
TGTGCCAGCAGCCAGATTATTGCGGGGACTACTGATACGCAGTATTTT
>TRBV7-3|TRBD2|NA|TRBJ2-1
CASKVGGSSYNEQFF
TGTGCCAGCAAAGTGGGCGGGAGCTCCTACAATGAGCAGTTCTTC
>TRBV2|TRBD1|NA|TRBJ2-6
CASTRQGTNSGANVLTF
TGTGCCAGCACTCGACAGGGTACTAACTCTGGGGCCAACGTCCTGACTTTC
>TRBV7-2|NA|NA|TRBJ2-1
CASSFRADNEQFF
TGTGCCAGCAGCTTTCGAGCCGACAATGAGCAGTTCTTC
>TRBV2|NA|NA|TRBJ2-1
CASSNRGGGQFF
TGTGCCAGCAGTAACAGGGGGGGAGGGCAGTTCTTC
>TRBV11-2|NA|NA|TRBJ1-5
CASSLDPGGGQPQHF
TGTGCCAGCAGCTTAGATCCAGGTGGAGGACAGCCCCAGCATTTT
>TRBV11-2|NA|NA|TRBJ2-1
CASSLGGDYNEQFF
TGTGCCAGCAGCTTAGGGGGGGACTACAATGAGCAGTTCTTC
>TRBV6-5|TRBD1|few|TRBJ1-6
CASGPLEGAKSPLHF
TGTGCCAGCGGACCCCTCGAGGGGGCAAAGTCACCCCTCCACTTT